This TCR beta chain stems from a study of molecular identifiers for immune sequencing clone quantification. Study-wide background: Five portions were made in replicates from RNA of around 20,000 or 100,000 naive CD8 cells, and four underwent sequencing. Broader study findings: Whereas clones above 20 RNA copies held under 1% of naive-cell molecules, they held over 97% of effector molecules. Spiked Jurkat TCR RNA equivalent to one cell reportedly surfaced among under 1.1 million naive cells.

The CDR3 extends over 13 amino acids. In germline, CDR1 is GTSNPN, CDR2 SVGIG (reference sequence). V shed 3 bases and J shed 9 bases, with 15 bases lying between them. The authors built bulk TCR libraries by previously described methods with listed TCR primers. MiXCR, run by TCRdb on the PCR reads, gives a single entry per CDR3 protein. The sample lists more than 6,000 distinct CDR3 sequences, roughly 15% occurring once. Note on this clonotype: What it binds is unknown. A much larger clone differs by one base, so this may be a read error.

This receptor was obtained from a human donor in good health. Some libraries in this study had Jurkat cell RNA spiked in. Sequenced input: naive CD8+ T cells from blood, with Jurkat cell RNA spiked in. This sample's subset: FACS-sorted CD8+CD4-CCR7+CD45RA+ naive T cells. V usage is TRBV30 and J usage is TRBJ1-5, with D perhaps TRBD1 (5 bases). The CDR3 here is CAWSPRGLGPQHF. As DNA, the CDR3 is TGTGCCTGGAGCCCGAGGGGCCTGGGGCCCCAGCATTTT.